This T cell receptor beta chain was documented in a study of blood T cell repertoires in COVID-19. Overall study: The United States, Italy and Spain were the sources of the acute and convalescent COVID-19 samples.

This clone turned up a few times. Authors' analysis steps: Nucleated cell number was recorded as an estimate derived from reference gene primer amplification. Libraries were prepared by immunoSEQ multiplex PCR; TCRdb keeps only in-frame clonotypes and omits some of them. V and J calls and clone size are those listed in that table; D and trimming were worked out from the DNA. There are a few hundred thousand clones in the sample; just under 90% occur only once, and approximately 10% lies in the top ten. The CDR3 is 16 residues long. The ends lost 5 bases at V and 0 bases at J; junction bases unmatched: 7. Germline V CDR1 and CDR2: SNHLY, FYNNEI. Enrolled through a virtual design, the participants were between about 18 and 100 years of age and came from approximately 25 US areas.

The source is a woman aged 50 to 65 who had recovered from COVID-19. The chain has TRBV2 and TRBJ2-7, with 10 bases matching TRBD2. The sequenced sample was PBMCs or T cells enriched from blood (not recorded which). The CDR3 sequence is CASSRSGGRSSYEQYF. The CDR3 DNA reads TGTGCCAGCAGTCGTAGCGGGGGGCGCTCCTCCTACGAGCAGTACTTC.